What follows is one T cell receptor (beta chain) and its context. Germline lookup yields CDR1 SGHRS and CDR2 YFSETQ. Trimming shortened V by 5 bases and J by 7 bases, and 15 bases separated the two germline ends. This CDR3 is built from 14 residues. This specimen belongs to a study of blood T cell repertoires in COVID-19. Measured with immunoSEQ multiplex PCR; TCRdb has only the in-frame clones, and not every one. The repertoire holds around 100,000 clones, with roughly 79% as singletons. Sequencing input: peripheral blood. The TCR sequence derives from a man at least 80 years old with COVID-19, enrolled during active disease. The J gene is TRBJ1-4, the V gene TRBV5-1; D may be TRBD1 (5 bases). CDR3 nucleotides: TGCGCCAGCAGTTTCTCAGGGTCGGCTGAAAAACTGTTTTTT. Translating it yields CASSFSGSAEKLFF.